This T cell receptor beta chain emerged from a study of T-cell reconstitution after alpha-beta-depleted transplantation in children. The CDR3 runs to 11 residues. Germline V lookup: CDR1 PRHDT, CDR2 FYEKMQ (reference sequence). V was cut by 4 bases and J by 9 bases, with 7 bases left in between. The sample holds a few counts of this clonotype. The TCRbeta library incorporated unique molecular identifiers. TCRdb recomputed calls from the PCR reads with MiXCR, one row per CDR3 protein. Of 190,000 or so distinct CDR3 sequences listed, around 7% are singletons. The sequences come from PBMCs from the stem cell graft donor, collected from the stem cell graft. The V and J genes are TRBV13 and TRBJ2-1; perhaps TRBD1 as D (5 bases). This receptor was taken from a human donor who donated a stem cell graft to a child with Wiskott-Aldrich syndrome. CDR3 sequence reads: CASSSQGEQFF. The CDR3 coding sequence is TGTGCCAGCAGCTCTCAGGGTGAGCAGTTCTTC.